The next 3 T cell receptor beta chains were all read from a single sample in a study of blood T cell repertoires in COVID-19. The protocol was immunoSEQ multiplex PCR, while the TCRdb copy is restricted to in-frame clones and leaves out a portion. The sample lists roughly 360,000 clones; 70% to 90% were seen once. The material sequenced was PBMCs or T cells enriched from blood (not recorded which). These receptor sequences come from a woman under 40 with acute COVID-19.

V gene TRBV24-1 combines with J gene TRBJ1-2; 10 bases align to TRBD1. The V gene end was trimmed by 3 bases and the J gene end by 9 bases; junction bases not matched to a gene: 6. This CDR3 region has 14 residues. CDR1 is KGHDR, CDR2 SFDVKD, per germline. CDR3 residues: CATSDADRGSSYTF. CDR3 DNA sequence: TGTGCCACCAGTGATGCGGACAGGGGGTCTAGCTACACCTTC.

The chain couples TRBV6-5 to TRBJ2-4; perhaps TRBD2 as D (6 bases). Germline loops: CDR1 MNHEY, CDR2 SVGAGI. This CDR3 spans 13 amino acids. The ends were cut back, 6 bases at V and 9 bases at J, with 15 bases in the middle. Written as DNA, the CDR3 is TGTGCCAGCAGCGAGGGACTTGGCCCCATTCAGTACTTC. It codes for CASSEGLGPIQYF.

This CDR3 is CASRGTGGAGEAFF. Written as DNA, the CDR3 is TGTGCCAGCAGGGGGACAGGGGGCGCAGGTGAAGCTTTCTTT. The rearrangement links TRBV6-6 to TRBJ1-1, with 12 nucleotides matching TRBD1. The CDR3 runs to 14 residues. Germline-derived CDR1 and CDR2 are MNHNY and SVGAGI (reference sequence). V shed 6 bases and J 7 bases; nucleotides not matched to a gene: 6.